A few counts support the clone carrying this T cell receptor beta chain. Antigen: not known. The record originates from a study of shared clonotypes between healthy human individuals. Regarding the study as a whole: A reduction in generation probabilities was seen for non-shared clonotypes relative to those shared by all four donors.

It was into CD45RA+ naive and CD45RA-negative memory subsets that the CD4+ cells were split. CDR1 and CDR2 (germline): DFQATT, SNEGSKA (reference sequence). This CDR3 comprises 11 residues. The germline V and J ends were trimmed by 2 bases and 7 bases, with 5 bases remaining between them. This table comes from immunoSEQ multiplex PCR, and its TCRdb copy is limited to in-frame clones, with some not included. This table has about a million clones, more than 75% appearing once. Sequencing used memory CD4+ T cells sorted from blood. Subset specified: CD45RA-negative fraction. The clonotype was recovered from a man aged 18 to 29 in good health. The chain links TRBV20-1 to TRBJ2-2; unclear D gene. The CDR3 region has the DNA TGCAGTGCTAGAACCGGCGGGGAGCTGTTTTTT. Its protein product is CSARTGGELFF.